The 15 T cell receptor beta chains below were found in one sample sequenced in a study of siplizumab effects on memory and regulatory T cells. Some clones are missing from TCRdb's copy, which holds only in-frame ones; the method was immunoSEQ multiplex PCR. The repertoire includes about 110,000 clones, roughly 92% of them detected once, and approximately 1.2% sits in the top ten. Sequencing used CD4+ T cells sorted from blood. The receptors originated from a human donor in good health.

The chain combines TRBV6-5 with TRBJ2-1, with D tentatively TRBD1 (6 bases). This CDR3 is built from 13 residues. V lost 8 bases and J lost 4, with 12 bases in between. Per the germline V gene, CDR1 is MNHEY and CDR2 is SVGAGI. In DNA form, the CDR3 reads TGTGCCAGCGTGGGGGCTCCATACAATGAGCAGTTCTTC. Encoded protein: CASVGAPYNEQFF.

This clone was detected once. The CDR3 sequence: CASSFTYEQYF. CDR3 coding DNA: TGTGCCAGCAGTTTTACCTACGAGCAGTACTTC. V gene TRBV6-5 combines with J gene TRBJ2-7; D not certain. Trimming removed 4 bases from V and 2 bases from J, with 3 bases in between. This CDR3 region has 11 residues. Per germline, CDR1 MNHEY and CDR2 SVGAGI.

CDR3 sequence: CASSSPPNTIYF. The CDR3 DNA follows: TGTGCCAGTAGTAGCCCCCCCAACACCATATATTTT. This chain uses TRBV19 with TRBJ1-3; no definite D call. From germline, CDR1 is LNHDA and CDR2 SQIVND (reference sequence). CDR3 length equals 12 residues. The V end lost 4 bases, the J end lost 7 bases, and 8 bases lay between the germline ends.

Comment on this clone: At one of its ends the junction is not consistent with the germline gene, which may arise from a read error. This chain connects TRBV10-3 to TRBJ2-5, with D perhaps TRBD1 or TRBD2 (5 bases each). The CDR3 has 15 residues. Germline V lookup: CDR1 ENHRY, CDR2 SYGVKD. The CDR3 DNA follows: TGTGCCATCAATGAGTTCGAGGGGCGCAGAGAGACCCAGTACTTC. As protein: CAINEFEGRRETQYF.

This chain connects TRBV18 to TRBJ1-2; D unresolved. CDR3 length equals 13 residues. Germline loops: CDR1 KGHSH, CDR2 LQKENI. V gave up 2 bases and J gave up 3 bases, with 7 bases separating them. In DNA form, the CDR3 reads TGTGCCAGCTCACCATCAGGCGACTATGGCTACACCTTC. This gives the protein CASSPSGDYGYTF.

The genes are TRBV5-1 and TRBJ1-1; 9 bases map to TRBD1. The germline V gene encodes CDR1 SGHRS and CDR2 YFSETQ. With 3 bases clipped from V and 3 bases from J, the junction kept 6 bases outside the gene matches. The CDR3 is 15 residues long. The CDR3 sequence is CASSSSGQGYTEAFF. CDR3 DNA sequence: TGCGCCAGCAGCTCAAGTGGACAGGGGTACACTGAAGCTTTCTTT.

In the case of this clone: One junction end disagrees with the germline gene, perhaps due to a read error. V gene TRBV19 combines with J gene TRBJ1-5, with D uncertain. CDR1 and CDR2 from the germline V gene are LNHDA and SQIVND (reference sequence). This CDR3 is built from 14 residues. Here the CDR3 DNA reads TGTGCCACTAGTACCCAGGCTAGTCGACAGCCCCAGCATTTT. Protein product: CATSTQASRQPQHF.

The V call is TRBV29-1, the J call TRBJ1-1; TRBD1 matches 9 bases. Germline CDR1 SQVTM, CDR2 ANQGSEA. V shed 5 bases and J 1 base; nucleotides not matched to a gene: 8. CDR3 length: 15 residues. The CDR3, as DNA: TGCAGCGTTAGGGGGACAGGGCAATCGAACACTGAAGCTTTCTTT. Its protein product is CSVRGTGQSNTEAFF.

The chain links TRBV5-4 to TRBJ2-7, with D tentatively TRBD1 or TRBD2 (5 bases each). This CDR3 spans 15 amino acids. Germline CDR1 is SGHNT and CDR2 is YYREEE (reference sequence). V lost 2 bases and J lost 3, with 15 bases in between. The CDR3 protein is CASSLVRGRDYEQYF. In DNA, the CDR3 is TGTGCCAGCAGCTTAGTCCGGGGCAGAGACTACGAGCAGTACTTC.

V gene TRBV19 combines with J gene TRBJ1-6; tentative D call: TRBD1 (5 bases). The germline V and J ends were trimmed by 9 bases and 10 bases, with 16 bases remaining between them. CDR3 size: 13 residues. Germline CDR1 reads LNHDA; CDR2 reads SQIVND (reference sequence). The CDR3 loop is CASLDGTGSPLHF. DNA of the CDR3: TGTGCCAGCCTTGACGGGACGGGGTCACCCCTCCACTTT.

This chain joins TRBV4-1 and TRBJ2-1; 9 bases map to TRBD2. This CDR3 is built from 17 residues. Germline V gives CDR1 MGHRA, CDR2 YSYEKL. The J segment lost 0 bases and the V segment lost 3 bases, leaving 6 bases of the junction unmatched. The CDR3 bases are TGCGCCAGCAGCCACCAAATAGCGGGGGCCTCCTACAATGAGCAGTTCTTC. The encoded protein is CASSHQIAGASYNEQFF.

The chain combines TRBV2 with TRBJ1-3; 8 bases fit TRBD1. V lost 3 bases and J lost 4; bases outside the gene matches: 5. CDR3 size: 15 residues. Looked up from germline, CDR1 is SNHLY and CDR2 is FYNNEI. The CDR3 region has the DNA TGTGCCAGCAGTGACCACAGGGGGTCAGGAAACACCATATATTTT. Amino acids: CASSDHRGSGNTIYF.

J is TRBJ2-2 and V is TRBV7-9; weak D call: TRBD2 (6 bases). This CDR3 comprises 16 residues. V was trimmed by 8 bases and J by 5 bases, leaving 21 bases between them. Germline V gene data show CDR1 as SEHNR and CDR2 as FQNEAQ (reference sequence). CDR3 loop: CASATSGAIRTGELFF. The CDR3 nucleotides are TGTGCCAGCGCTACTTCGGGAGCCATTAGGACCGGGGAGCTGTTTTTT.

The chain is built from TRBV5-6 and TRBJ1-1; a weak D match, TRBD1 (5 bases). The V end was cut by 3 bases, the J end by 10 bases, with 22 bases between. The CDR3 has 15 residues. Germline-derived CDR1 and CDR2 are SGHDT and YYEEEE. CDR3 sequence (DNA): TGTGCCAGCAGCTCTTTTCCAAGGGACGGATCAGGAGCTTTCTTT. Its protein product is CASSSFPRDGSGAFF. Variable domain in full (rest from reference TRBV5-6 and TRBJ1-1): DAGVTQSPTHLIKTRGQQVTLRCSPKSGHDTVSWYQQALGQGPQFIFQYYEEEERQRGNFPDRFSGHQFPNYSSELNVNALLLGDSALYLCASSSFPRDGSGAFFGQGTRLTVV.

The chain joins TRBV29-1 to TRBJ1-2; 7 nucleotides line up with TRBD1. Per the germline V gene, CDR1 is SQVTM and CDR2 is ANQGSEA. V shed 6 bases, J shed 5 bases, and the junction held 12 bases outside the gene matches. This CDR3 is 14 amino acids long. Here the CDR3 reads CSVLRGKVSYGYTF. DNA for the CDR3: TGCAGCGTCCTCAGGGGGAAGGTATCGTATGGCTACACCTTC. The full variable domain, its missing parts supplied by reference TRBV29-1 and TRBJ1-2, is SAVISQKPSRDICQRGTSLTIQCQVDSQVTMMFWYRQQPGQSLTLIATANQGSEATYESGFVIDKFPISRPNLTFSTLTVSNMSPEDSSIYLCSVLRGKVSYGYTFGSGTRLTVV.